This TCR beta chain emerged from a study of blood T cell repertoires in COVID-19. Study-wide context: Sample material is recorded as cDNA or gDNA derived from T cells, B-cell-depleted T cells, or PBMCs.

Only one count was recorded for this clone. Produced via immunoSEQ multiplex PCR; TCRdb's table is partial and in-frame only. The sample shows about 260,000 clones, about 87% of them seen only once. Looked up from germline, CDR1 is SGDLS and CDR2 is YYNGEE. The V end was cut by 10 bases, the J end by 10 bases, with 9 bases between. CDR3 length equals 9 residues. The sample taken for sequencing was peripheral blood. This sequence joins TRBV9 and TRBJ2-1; D unclear. This receptor was identified in a woman aged 60 to 75 with COVID-19, enrolled during active disease. The CDR3 loop is CASGREQFF. Written as DNA, the CDR3 is TGTGCCTCGGGTCGGGAGCAGTTCTTC.